Following are 19 T cell receptor beta chains from one sample sequenced in a study of blood T cells in healthy people across ages. The authors ran a second PCR of about 6 to 11 cycles using a sample-barcoded 5' primer and a J-beta primer mix. MiXCR, run by TCRdb on the 5' RACE reads, gives a single entry per CDR3 protein. This sample has some 1,500,000 distinct CDR3 sequences, with 35% to 45% found just once. Source material: blood. The source is a woman under 30 in good health.

V and J are TRBV3-1 and TRBJ2-7; TRBD2 matches at 8 bases. The DNA end is more similar to TRBJ2-5, so the J call may be wrong. CDR1 and CDR2 (germline): LGHDT, YNNKEL (reference sequence). This CDR3 spans 15 amino acids. CDR3 DNA: TGTGCCAGCAGCCAGGGGACGAGCGGGAGTGAGACCCAGTACTTC. It specifies CASSQGTSGSETQYF.

This clonotype was counted between two and nine times. V is TRBV29-1 and J is TRBJ2-3; 10 bases match TRBD1. The V gene's germline CDR1 is SQVTM and CDR2 ANQGSEA. V lost 4 bases, J lost 2 bases, and 6 bases stayed unmatched. This CDR3 region has 15 residues. The CDR3 spells CSVVFDRGLTDTQYF. In DNA form, the CDR3 reads TGCAGCGTTGTTTTTGACAGGGGGCTCACAGATACGCAGTATTTT.

J is TRBJ2-3 and V is TRBV6-6; TRBD2 is a possible D gene (5 bases). Trimming removed 7 bases at V and 2 bases at J, with 13 bases between. This CDR3 region has 14 residues. Germline loops: CDR1 MNHNY, CDR2 SVGAGI (reference sequence). The CDR3 DNA follows: TGTGCCAGCAACCCGGGAACCTTCACAGATACGCAGTATTTT. It yields the protein CASNPGTFTDTQYF.

The rearrangement joins TRBV3-1 to TRBJ2-1; 8 bases are a match to TRBD1. J lost 9 bases, V lost 0 bases, and 7 bases had no gene match. Looked up from germline, CDR1 is LGHDT and CDR2 is YNNKEL (reference sequence). CDR3 length equals 15 residues. Here the CDR3 DNA reads TGTGCCAGCAGCCAAGACCCCTGGACAGGGTTTGAGCAGTTCTTC. Amino acids: CASSQDPWTGFEQFF.

The rearrangement links TRBV5-1 to TRBJ2-1; the match to TRBD2 covers 10 bases. In germline, CDR1 is SGHRS, CDR2 YFSETQ. This CDR3 has 16 amino acids. Losses at the gene ends were 0 bases for V and 9 bases for J; bases not matched to a gene: 9. This CDR3 reads CASSLVERGGYGEQFF. The CDR3 region has the DNA TGCGCCAGCAGCTTGGTGGAGCGGGGGGGCTACGGTGAGCAGTTCTTC.

There are a few counts of this clonotype. This rearrangement joins TRBV18 to TRBJ2-1; 9 positions match TRBD2. This CDR3 comprises 15 residues. CDR1 and CDR2 (germline): KGHSH, LQKENI. With V trimmed by 1 base and J by 9 bases, 7 bases remained unmatched. CDR3 bases: TGTGCCAGCTCACCACGGGCTAGCGGGACCTTTGAGCAGTTCTTC. As protein: CASSPRASGTFEQFF.

This clonotype was detected only a few times. This rearrangement joins TRBV5-8 to TRBJ2-3, with unresolved D. The CDR3 extends over 15 amino acids. CDR1 is SGHTS and CDR2 is YDEGEE in the germline V gene. V gave up 2 bases and J gave up 2 bases, with 12 bases separating them. DNA of the CDR3: TGTGCCAGCAGCTTCGTCGGAGAGATCACAGATACGCAGTATTTT. This sequence encodes CASSFVGEITDTQYF.

The chain carries TRBV5-1 and TRBJ2-1; 7 bases align to TRBD1. The CDR3 runs 16 residues. The V segment lost 0 bases and the J segment 3 bases; nucleotides outside the gene matches: 6. Germline CDR1 reads SGHRS; CDR2 reads YFSETQ. The CDR3 DNA is TGCGCCAGCAGCTTGGGGCGACAGGGCGGCTACAATGAGCAGTTCTTC. This gives the protein CASSLGRQGGYNEQFF.

To note about this clonotype: The junction shows a germline mismatch at one end, possibly a read error. The chain links TRBV14 to TRBJ2-7, with 7 nucleotides matching TRBD2. The CDR3 extends over 15 amino acids. CDR1 SGHDN and CDR2 FVKESK come from the germline V gene. CDR3 protein: CAGSVGRAPTYEQYF. As DNA, the CDR3 is TGTGCCGGCAGCGTGGGGAGGGCTCCGACCTACGAGCAGTACTTC.

This clonotype was seen ten or more times. The rearrangement links TRBV6-2 or TRBV6-3 to TRBJ1-1; D perhaps matches TRBD1 (5 bases). Trimming left V 2 bases short and J 6 bases short, with 16 bases between. The CDR3 consists of 15 residues. CDR1 is MNHEY and CDR2 is SVGEGT in the germline V gene. CDR3 DNA: TGTGCCAGCAGTTACGGGATCTTCTGGGGGGCTGAAGCTTTCTTT. It specifies CASSYGIFWGAEAFF.

The sample holds a few counts of this clonotype. V usage is TRBV7-3 and J usage is TRBJ2-3; the match to TRBD2 covers 11 bases. From germline, CDR1 is SGHTA and CDR2 FQGTGA. The CDR3 has 18 amino acids. The junction had 10 bases not matched to a gene; V was cut back by 1 base and J by 4 bases. The CDR3 bases are TGTGCCAGCAGCTTAAAATTTAGTCTAGCGGGAGGTCCAGATACGCAGTATTTT. Translating gives CASSLKFSLAGGPDTQYF.

The rearrangement joins TRBV10-3 to TRBJ1-2; TRBD1 matches at 7 bases. In germline, CDR1 is ENHRY, CDR2 SYGVKD. CDR3 length: 16 residues. Unmatched junction bases numbered 14, after V lost 5 bases and J lost 5 bases. The CDR3 DNA follows: TGTGCCATCAGTACTTCTCCAGGGGGAAACGTTTATGGCTACACCTTC. Protein product: CAISTSPGGNVYGYTF.

This chain joins TRBV14 and TRBJ2-1; a possible D gene is TRBD1 (5 bases). This CDR3 has 14 residues. The germline V gene has CDR1 SGHDN and CDR2 FVKESK. V was cut by 4 bases and J by 3 bases, with 10 bases left in between. Here the CDR3 DNA reads TGTGCCAGCAGCCCAGCAGGGATCTACAATGAGCAGTTCTTC. The encoded protein is CASSPAGIYNEQFF.

This sequence joins TRBV20-1 and TRBJ1-1; a weak D match, TRBD1 (6 bases). Germline loops: CDR1 DFQATT, CDR2 SNEGSKA (reference sequence). Trimming removed 3 bases from V and 8 bases from J, with 19 bases in between. There are 14 residues in the CDR3. The CDR3 region is CSASGRTGLLEAFF. The CDR3 nucleotides read TGCAGTGCTAGTGGACGCACAGGGCTTCTCGAAGCTTTCTTT.

This clonotype was observed a few times. The rearrangement uses TRBV7-2 and TRBJ1-1; D is possibly TRBD1 (6 bases). With 0 bases removed from V and 6 bases from J, the gap between germline ends came to 11 bases. The CDR3 covers 14 residues. The germline CDR1 and CDR2 sequences are SGHTA and FQGNSA. The DNA of the CDR3 is TGTGCCAGCAGCTTAGCGCGGGGGGCCCCTGAAGCTTTCTTT. It translates to CASSLARGAPEAFF.

The chain employs TRBV20-1 and TRBJ2-5, with D perhaps TRBD1 (6 bases). V lost 5 bases and J lost 5, with 12 bases in between. CDR1 is DFQATT and CDR2 is SNEGSKA in the germline V gene (reference sequence). The CDR3 runs 12 residues. The CDR3 region is CSALRGWETQYF. The CDR3 bases are TGCAGTGCTCTCAGGGGCTGGGAGACCCAGTACTTC.

V is TRBV5-1 and J is TRBJ2-1; 8 bases match TRBD2. The germline gives CDR1 SGHRS, CDR2 YFSETQ. The CDR3 is 16 residues long. The J segment lost 4 bases and the V segment lost 3 bases, leaving 9 bases of the junction unmatched. CDR3 amino acids: CASSSLAGTSYNEQFF. CDR3 nucleotides: TGCGCCAGCAGCTCGTTAGCGGGGACCTCGTACAATGAGCAGTTCTTC.

The sample holds a few counts of this clonotype. The rearrangement joins TRBV29-1 to TRBJ2-5, with 10 bases that match TRBD1. Germline V CDR1 and CDR2: SQVTM, ANQGSEA. The length of the CDR3 is 13 residues. V dropped 3 bases and J dropped 8; count of bases not matched to a gene: 6. CDR3 sequence reads: CSVEEWTGGTQYF. DNA of the CDR3: TGCAGCGTTGAGGAGTGGACAGGGGGAACCCAGTACTTC.

Details on this clonotype: At one end, the junction sequence differs from germline, possibly due to a read error. The CDR3 protein is CVSSLLQGSYNEQFF. CDR3 in DNA: TGTGTCAGCAGTTTATTACAGGGATCCTACAATGAGCAGTTCTTC. The genes are TRBV12-3 or TRBV12-4 and TRBJ2-1; possibly TRBD1 for D (6 bases). This CDR3 is 15 amino acids long.